Listed below are T cell receptor beta chains from one sample, sequenced in a study of read filtering for tumor transcriptome and immune sequencing. TCRdb reprocessed the reads via MiXCR and lists one record per CDR3 protein. The table shows approximately 140,000 distinct CDR3 sequences, with roughly an eighth occurring only once. The source material was a population of CD138-negative cells sorted from bone marrow. Receptors originate from a donor at least 40 years old with multiple myeloma. Both conserved end residues are part of each CDR3. The order of the fields is D gene, V gene, J gene, clone size, CDR3 protein, CDR3 DNA. The D gene is left open where the match is weak. Size values are once, few and many counts, or a class for expanded clones, and some rows have none.

TRBD1	TRBV12-3/TRBV12-4	TRBJ2-1	many	CASIGQGKIHEQFF	TGTGCCAGCATCGGACAGGGTAAAATCCATGAGCAGTTCTTC
-	TRBV19	TRBJ2-2	many	CASSIDLGGELFF	TGTGCCAGTAGTATAGATCTTGGCGGGGAGCTGTTTTTT
-	TRBV5-1	TRBJ2-5	many	CASSLPSETQYF	TGCGCCAGCAGCTTGCCAAGCGAGACCCAGTACTTC
-	TRBV29-1	TRBJ1-4	many	CSVRGLVDEKLFF	TGCAGCGTGCGGGGGCTGGTCGATGAAAAATTGTTTTTT
-	TRBV11-2	TRBJ2-2	many	CASSLDPRITGELFF	TGTGCCAGCAGCTTAGATCCCCGGATCACCGGGGAGCTGTTTTTT
-	TRBV20-1	TRBJ2-5	many	CTPRGLSETQYF	TGCACCCCACGGGGGCTGAGTGAGACCCAGTACTTC
-	TRBV5-1	TRBJ2-7	many	CASSLSTGTTYEQYF	TGCGCCAGCAGCTTGAGTACCGGGACCACCTACGAGCAGTACTTC
-	TRBV29-1	TRBJ2-1	many	CSATQTEQFF	TGCAGCGCCACACAGACAGAGCAGTTCTTC
-	TRBV11-1	TRBJ2-1	many	CASSLEITIYNEQFF	TGTGCCAGCAGCTTAGAGATAACTATCTACAATGAGCAGTTCTTC
-	TRBV7-2	TRBJ1-1	many	CASSLTGSGNTEAFF	TGTGCCAGCAGCTTAACAGGCTCAGGGAACACTGAAGCTTTCTTT
-	TRBV6-5	TRBJ1-1	many	CASRATGGVYGEAFF	TGTGCCAGCAGGGCTACTGGGGGAGTTTACGGGGAAGCTTTCTTT
-	TRBV19	TRBJ2-3	few	CASSAQGDTQYF	TGTGCCAGTAGTGCCCAAGGGGATACGCAGTATTTT
TRBD1	TRBV29-1	TRBJ2-1	many	CSVPGTGVEQFF	TGCAGCGTTCCCGGGACAGGGGTTGAGCAGTTCTTC
-	TRBV20-1	TRBJ2-7	many	CSAPRPDSPYEQYF	TGCAGTGCCCCGAGGCCGGACTCGCCTTACGAGCAGTACTTC
-	TRBV7-8	TRBJ2-1	many	CASSLERGHEQFF	TGTGCCAGCAGCTTAGAGAGAGGGCATGAGCAGTTCTTC
-	TRBV4-1	TRBJ2-2	many	CASSQDQASRPGELFF	TGTGCCAGCAGCCAAGATCAAGCTAGCCGCCCCGGGGAGCTGTTTTTT
-	TRBV7-8	TRBJ2-5	many	CASRPTGRETQYF	TGTGCCAGCCGTCCTACAGGTAGAGAGACCCAGTACTTC
-	TRBV4-2	TRBJ2-7	many	CASSQGDWSGGQYF	TGTGCCAGCAGCCAAGGCGACTGGTCCGGGGGGCAGTACTTC
-	TRBV29-1	TRBJ1-1	many	CSGRDGAMNTEAFF	TGCAGCGGAAGGGACGGAGCCATGAACACTGAAGCTTTCTTT
-	TRBV14	TRBJ2-7	many	CASSHSAYEQYF	TGTGCCAGCAGCCACAGTGCCTACGAGCAGTACTTC
-	TRBV11-3	TRBJ2-2	many	CASSLGPNTGELFF	TGTGCCAGCAGCTTAGGCCCCAACACCGGGGAGCTGTTTTTT
-	TRBV5-6	TRBJ2-1	-	CASSLDVGSSYNGQFF	TGTGCCAGCAGCTTGGACGTAGGAAGCTCCTACAATGGGCAGTTCTTC
TRBD1	TRBV10-1	TRBJ2-5	many	CASSRTGGMETQYF	TGCGCCAGCAGTAGGACAGGGGGCATGGAGACCCAGTACTTC
-	TRBV6-5	TRBJ2-3	many	CASSRGSAFTDTQYF	TGTGCCAGCAGTCGGGGGTCCGCCTTCACAGATACGCAGTATTTT
TRBD2	TRBV7-2	TRBJ2-1	-	CVSSLGLSNEQFF	TGCGTCAGCAGCCTGGGACTATCCAATGAGCAGTTCTTC
-	TRBV25-1	TRBJ1-5	few	CASSPGRINQPQHF	TGTGCCAGCAGCCCGGGACGGATCAATCAGCCCCAGCATTTT
-	TRBV20-1	TRBJ1-5	many	CSARRRDFKSQPQHF	TGCAGTGCTAGGCGCCGGGACTTCAAAAGTCAGCCCCAGCATTTT
-	TRBV7-9	TRBJ2-4	many	CASGWRQNIQYF	TGTGCCAGCGGTTGGAGACAAAACATTCAGTACTTC
-	TRBV6-1	TRBJ1-5	many	CASSEAGGSNQPQHF	TGTGCCAGCAGTGAAGCTGGGGGGAGCAATCAGCCCCAGCATTTT
-	TRBV4-1	TRBJ1-2	-	CASSQDRSRLGYGYTF	TGCGCCAGCAGCCAAGATCGTAGCAGGCTAGGCTATGGCTACACCTTC
-	TRBV11-2	TRBJ2-7	-	CASSLSQNYEQYF	TGTGCCAGCAGCTTAAGTCAAAACTACGAGCAGTACTTC
-	TRBV2	TRBJ1-4	-	CASGRPNEKLFF	TGTGCCAGCGGCAGGCCTAATGAAAAACTGTTTTTT
-	TRBV10-3	TRBJ1-1	many	CAISESMGSNTEAFF	TGTGCCATCAGTGAGTCTATGGGGTCTAACACTGAAGCTTTCTTT
-	TRBV7-8	TRBJ1-5	many	CASSFQQDNQPQHF	TGTGCCAGCAGCTTCCAGCAAGACAATCAGCCCCAGCATTTT
-	TRBV7-9	TRBJ2-1	many	CASSLAGSNEQFF	TGTGCCAGCAGCTTAGCGGGAAGCAATGAGCAGTTCTTC
-	TRBV7-9	TRBJ2-7	few	CASSLGSTSSYEQYF	TGTGCCAGCAGCTTGGGCTCTACTAGCTCCTACGAGCAGTACTTC
-	TRBV14	TRBJ2-1	many	CASSQPGTLLSYNEQFF	TGTGCCAGCAGCCAACCTGGGACCCTCCTTTCCTACAATGAGCAGTTCTTC
-	TRBV15	TRBJ2-1	many	CATSTPFQGGQKGNEQFF	TGTGCCACCAGCACACCCTTCCAGGGGGGGCAGAAGGGAAATGAGCAGTTCTTC
-	TRBV5-1	TRBJ1-1	many	CASSGEIGDAEAFF	TGCGCCAGCAGCGGAGAGATTGGGGACGCTGAAGCTTTCTTT
TRBD1	TRBV25-1	TRBJ1-5	-	CASVGGRGLLQTQHF	TGTGCCAGTGTAGGGGGAAGGGGGCTTCTGCAGACCCAGCATTTT
-	TRBV19	TRBJ1-5	many	CASSYQGTSNQPQHF	TGTGCCAGTAGTTATCAGGGTACGAGCAATCAGCCCCAGCATTTT
TRBD2	TRBV5-1	TRBJ2-5	few	CASSLGHAGVVETQYF	TGCGCCAGCAGCTTGGGTCATGCGGGAGTAGTCGAGACCCAGTACTTC
TRBD1	TRBV6-2/TRBV6-3	TRBJ2-5	many	CASSYSKRDRQETQYF	TGTGCCAGCAGTTACTCGAAGAGGGACAGGCAAGAGACCCAGTACTTC